These 19 T cell receptor beta chains originate from one sample sequenced in a study of control samples from healthy donors and cancer patients. Libraries were prepared by immunoSEQ multiplex PCR; TCRdb keeps only in-frame clonotypes and omits some of them. The sample holds tens of thousands of clones, roughly four fifths seen once. The sequencing input was PBMCs. All receptors derive from a man in his sixties with head and neck cancer.

This chain links TRBV29-1 with TRBJ1-1; no definite D call. Trimming took off 4 bases at V and 0 bases at J, with 3 bases between the two ends. Germline CDR1 and CDR2: SQVTM and ANQGSEA. The CDR3 has 11 residues. The CDR3 DNA is TGCAGCGTTGCATTGAACACTGAAGCTTTCTTT. Translation: CSVALNTEAFF.

Comment on this clone: An end of the junction does not agree with germline; a read error may underlie this. This chain joins TRBV28 and TRBJ1-2; D ambiguous. Germline loops: CDR1 MDHEN, CDR2 SYDVKM. The CDR3 totals 12 residues. The CDR3 region has the DNA TGTGCCAGCAGTCGGGTAGGAAGCCACAGACCCTTC. Its protein is CASSRVGSHRPF.

This sequence joins TRBV5-4 and TRBJ1-4, with no clear D. In germline, CDR1 is SGHNT, CDR2 YYREEE (reference sequence). The length of the CDR3 is 14 residues. The V end lost 4 bases, the J end lost 4 bases, and 11 bases lay between the germline ends. This chain's CDR3 is CASSNSNNNEKLFF. For the CDR3, the DNA is TGTGCCAGCAGCAACTCCAATAATAATGAAAAACTGTTTTTT.

The rearrangement links TRBV27 to TRBJ2-1; 8 bases line up with TRBD2. This CDR3 is 17 amino acids long. Germline V gene sequence: CDR1 MNHEY, CDR2 SMNVEV (reference sequence). V shed 4 bases, J shed 5 bases, and the junction held 13 bases outside the gene matches. The CDR3 bases are TGTGCCAGCAGTTCCCGAGCGGGAGTGGGTAGCGACAATGAGCAGTTCTTC. It encodes CASSSRAGVGSDNEQFF.

This clone was seen a handful of times. The V and J genes are TRBV3-1 (or the pseudogene TRBV3-2) and TRBJ1-2; D is possibly TRBD1 (6 bases). The CDR3 extends over 16 amino acids. CDR1 is LGHDT, CDR2 YNNKEL, per germline (reference sequence). V was shortened by 0 bases and J by 6 bases, with 17 bases between the two germline ends. CDR3 sequence (DNA): TGTGCCAGCAGCCAAGAACCATACGGGGGCGCTGATGGCTACACCTTC. Its translation: CASSQEPYGGADGYTF.

The count of this clone is one. The J gene is TRBJ2-1, the V gene TRBV7-2, with 8 bases matching TRBD2. In germline, CDR1 is SGHTA, CDR2 FQGNSA. The CDR3 is 17 residues long. Trimming removed 1 base from V and 3 bases from J; junction bases left unmatched: 8. The CDR3 sequence is CASSLVSQRGLYNEQFF. CDR3 nucleotide sequence: TGTGCCAGCAGCTTAGTTAGCCAGCGGGGGCTCTACAATGAGCAGTTCTTC.

CDR3 in DNA: TGTGCCAGTAGTATCACTAGCGGGGGGAACACCGGGGAGCTGTTTTTT. Protein product: CASSITSGGNTGELFF. The chain is built from TRBV19 and TRBJ2-2; 11 bases fit TRBD2. The germline V gene has CDR1 LNHDA and CDR2 SQIVND (reference sequence). J gave up 1 base and V 3 bases, and 1 base lay outside the gene matches. This CDR3 is 16 amino acids long. The complete variable domain, with remaining parts taken from reference TRBV19 and TRBJ2-2, reads DGGITQSPKYLFRKEGQNVTLSCEQNLNHDAMYWYRQDPGQGLRLIYYSQIVNDFQKGDIAEGYSVSREKKESFPLTVTSAQKNPTAFYLCASSITSGGNTGELFFGEGSRLTVL.

The V call is TRBV11-2, the J call TRBJ2-1; a possible D gene is TRBD2 (5 bases). The length of the CDR3 is 13 residues. Germline-derived CDR1 and CDR2 are SGHAT and FQNNGV. V lost 5 bases, J lost 9 bases, and 14 bases lay in between. The CDR3 loop is CASSAPLGSEQFF. The CDR3 nucleotides are TGTGCCAGCAGCGCACCGTTGGGGAGTGAGCAGTTCTTC.

V is TRBV18 and J is TRBJ2-3, with D uncertain. CDR1 and CDR2 from the germline V gene are KGHSH and LQKENI. The V end was cut by 4 bases, the J end by 2 bases, with 7 bases between. This CDR3 is 13 amino acids long. The CDR3 is CASSLSFTDTQYF. The DNA for the CDR3 is TGTGCCAGCTCACTTTCCTTCACAGATACGCAGTATTTT.

The rearrangement joins TRBV19 to TRBJ2-1; D call uncertain. V was shortened by 6 bases and J by 6 bases, with 6 bases between the two germline ends. Germline V gene lookup returns CDR1 LNHDA and CDR2 SQIVND (reference sequence). This CDR3 is built from 11 residues. CDR3 sequence reads: CASSEINEQFF. CDR3 bases: TGTGCCAGTAGCGAAATCAATGAGCAGTTCTTC.

This clone showed up just once. The CDR3 loop reads CASSPLTSSYEQYF. The CDR3 nucleotides are TGTGCCAGCAGCCCGCTGACTAGCTCCTACGAGCAGTACTTC. The chain recombines TRBV9 with TRBJ2-7; D is perhaps TRBD2 (6 bases). V dropped 4 bases and J dropped 0 bases, with 11 bases sitting between them. The CDR3 extends over 14 amino acids. The germline V gene has CDR1 SGDLS and CDR2 YYNGEE.

This sequence joins TRBV24-1 and TRBJ1-5; no reliable D call. The CDR3 is made up of 15 amino acids. The ends were cut back, 7 bases at V and 4 bases at J, with 16 bases in the middle. From germline, CDR1 is KGHDR and CDR2 SFDVKD. This CDR3 reads CATSPAGRENQPQHF. The CDR3 region has the DNA TGTGCCACCAGCCCAGCGGGGAGAGAGAATCAGCCCCAGCATTTT.

With respect to this clone: As the CDR3 is not closed by the conserved phenylalanine or tryptophan, this likely results from a read error. V and J are TRBV7-6 and TRBJ1-2; no reliable D call. Trimming took off 5 bases at V and 11 bases at J, with 9 bases between the two ends. This CDR3 spans 10 amino acids. Germline CDR1 and CDR2: SGHVS and FNYEAQ. CDR3 nucleotide sequence: TGTGCCAGCAGCCCGGTCGGTTACACCCTC. As protein: CASSPVGYTL.

The chain uses TRBV6-5 and TRBJ1-4; 10 bases fit TRBD1. The CDR3 sequence is 15 residues long. V shed 6 bases and J 11 bases; nucleotides not matched to a gene: 12. CDR1 and CDR2 from the germline V gene are MNHEY and SVGAGI. CDR3 amino acids: CASRAAGQGLRKLFF. DNA of the CDR3: TGTGCCAGCAGAGCAGCGGGACAGGGGCTGCGGAAACTGTTTTTT.

This chain links TRBV30 with TRBJ1-1, with no clear D. CDR1 is GTSNPN, CDR2 SVGIG, per germline (reference sequence). CDR3 length equals 11 residues. Deletions cut 7 bases from V and 1 base from J, with 7 bases between. This CDR3 reads CAYERNTEAFF. The CDR3 nucleotides are TGTGCCTATGAGCGGAACACTGAAGCTTTCTTT.

The genes are TRBV9 and TRBJ1-3; D is uncertain. CDR3 size: 14 residues. The ends were cut back, 0 bases at V and 4 bases at J, with 8 bases in the middle. Per germline, CDR1 SGDLS and CDR2 YYNGEE. CDR3 amino acids: CASSVEGSGNTIYF. The CDR3 DNA is TGTGCCAGCAGCGTAGAAGGGTCAGGAAACACCATATATTTT.

The V call is TRBV27, the J call TRBJ2-3; 9 bases agree with TRBD1. V trimming: 4 bases; J trimming: 2 bases; junction bases outside the gene matches: 4. Germline V gene sequence: CDR1 MNHEY, CDR2 SMNVEV (reference sequence). This CDR3 comprises 15 residues. The CDR3 sequence is CASSSGDRVTDTQYF. DNA of the CDR3: TGTGCCAGCAGTTCAGGGGACAGGGTCACAGATACGCAGTATTTT.

The chain joins TRBV2 to TRBJ2-1; 8 bases fit TRBD2. This CDR3 has 17 amino acids. In germline, CDR1 is SNHLY, CDR2 FYNNEI. With 5 bases clipped from V and 0 bases from J, the junction kept 9 bases outside the gene matches. CDR3 amino acids: CASSPEGGRSSYNEQFF. In DNA, the CDR3 is TGTGCCAGCAGTCCCGAGGGCGGGAGGAGCTCCTACAATGAGCAGTTCTTC.

J is TRBJ2-3 and V is TRBV3-1 (or the pseudogene TRBV3-2); TRBD2 agrees at 8 bases. The V segment lost 1 base and the J segment 6 bases; nucleotides outside the gene matches: 15. The CDR3 totals 18 residues. Germline V CDR1 and CDR2: LGHDT, YNNKEL (reference sequence). CDR3: CASSQVLTGTRSRDTQYF. Here the CDR3 DNA reads TGTGCCAGCAGCCAAGTCCTTACCGGGACTAGAAGTCGTGATACGCAGTATTTT.